The 5 T cell receptor beta chains in this list originate from one sample, sequenced in a study of T cell changes during pregnancy in multiple sclerosis. Produced via immunoSEQ multiplex PCR; TCRdb's table is partial and in-frame only. This sample yields tens of thousands of clones, of which around 93% are seen a single time; more than 1.5% belongs to the top ten. The material sequenced was peripheral blood, taken in the first trimester of pregnancy. These receptors originate from a female donor in good health, enrolled as a control in a pregnancy study.

The chain combines TRBV15 with TRBJ1-1; D is uncertain. The CDR3 is made up of 16 amino acids. V was clipped by 4 bases and J by 0 bases, with 15 bases between them. CDR1 and CDR2 (germline): LNHNV, YYDKDF (reference sequence). CDR3 bases: TGTGCCACCAGCAAAAACAAGAGGAACTTGAACACTGAAGCTTTCTTT. Amino acid sequence: CATSKNKRNLNTEAFF.

The chain is built from TRBV7-3 and TRBJ2-3, with 10 bases lining up with TRBD2. Losses at the gene ends were 5 bases for V and 6 bases for J; bases not matched to a gene: 5. The CDR3 spans 14 residues. CDR1 SGHTA and CDR2 FQGTGA come from the germline V gene. The CDR3 loop reads CASSPVAGGDTQYF. Written as DNA, the CDR3 is TGTGCCAGCAGCCCCGTAGCGGGGGGTGATACGCAGTATTTT.

The rearrangement joins TRBV18 to TRBJ2-6; a possible D gene is TRBD2 (5 bases). Per germline, CDR1 KGHSH and CDR2 LQKENI. With 4 bases removed from V and 2 bases from J, the gap between germline ends came to 27 bases. This CDR3 has 21 residues. CDR3 bases: TGTGCCAGCTCACTTTTCGTCGGGTACGCAGGAGGCCCCACTGGGGCCAACGTCCTGACTTTC. Residues: CASSLFVGYAGGPTGANVLTF.

J is TRBJ2-1 and V is TRBV4-2, with TRBD1 matching 8 bases. Germline trimming cut 0 bases from V and 1 base from J; bases unmatched to any gene: 11. The CDR3 is made up of 19 amino acids. Looked up from germline, CDR1 is LGHNA and CDR2 is YNFKEQ. The CDR3 is CASSQDHPPNRGSYNEQFF. The CDR3 region has the DNA TGTGCCAGCAGCCAAGATCATCCCCCGAACAGGGGGTCCTACAATGAGCAGTTCTTC.

The chain uses TRBV7-2 and TRBJ2-7; the D gene is possibly TRBD2 (6 bases). The germline CDR1 and CDR2 sequences are SGHTA and FQGNSA. The ends were cut back, 5 bases at V and 2 bases at J, with 10 bases in the middle. The CDR3 extends over 13 amino acids. CDR3 sequence: CASSNSGPYEQYF. The DNA for the CDR3 is TGTGCCAGCAGCAATAGCGGACCCTACGAGCAGTACTTC.